These 28 T cell receptor beta chains share one sample of origin, sequenced in a study of cytomegalovirus exposure and HLA in healthy donors. 60 Vbeta and 13 Jbeta primers were used in PCR. The repertoire was sequenced with immunoSEQ multiplex PCR; TCRdb's copy has only in-frame clones and lacks some. The sample has some 110,000 clones; roughly 69% are singletons. The sequenced material came from PBMCs. The receptors were sampled from a woman aged 40 to 55 in good health and CMV-seropositive.

This clone was seen a handful of times. The V and J genes are TRBV7-9 and TRBJ1-3, with 7 nucleotides matching TRBD1. Germline CDR1 is SEHNR and CDR2 is FQNEAQ (reference sequence). With V trimmed by 1 base and J by 4 bases, 7 bases remained unmatched. The CDR3 is 16 amino acids. The CDR3, as DNA: TGTGCCAGCAGCTTAGGGAGCAGGGGGTGGGGAAACACCATATATTTT. Its protein is CASSLGSRGWGNTIYF.

V is TRBV27 and J is TRBJ2-7; 10 bases match TRBD1. CDR3 length: 15 residues. The ends lost 5 bases at V and 7 bases at J; junction bases unmatched: 11. The germline V gene has CDR1 MNHEY and CDR2 SMNVEV (reference sequence). The CDR3 DNA is TGTGCCAGCAGTCCTATCCGGGACAGGGGTTGGGAGCAGTACTTC. It translates to CASSPIRDRGWEQYF.

This chain joins TRBV19 and TRBJ2-7; 8 nucleotides agree with TRBD2. The V gene's germline CDR1 is LNHDA and CDR2 SQIVND (reference sequence). The length of the CDR3 is 15 residues. V shed 3 bases and J 2 bases; nucleotides not matched to a gene: 6. The CDR3 spells CASSIAPAGAYEQYF. CDR3 bases: TGTGCCAGTAGTATCGCCCCAGCGGGAGCCTACGAGCAGTACTTC.

The rearrangement links TRBV21-1 to TRBJ1-1; the tabulated D call, TRBD1, remains unverified against the DNA. TRBV21-1 is a pseudogene. The CDR3 contains 20 residues. The CDR3 sequence: CASSNTGKEISEVPPTEAFF. CDR3 sequence (DNA): TGTGCCAGCAGCAATACAGGGAAGGAAATTTCGGAGGTCCCTCCCACTGAAGCTTTCTTT.

The chain is built from TRBV4-3 and TRBJ2-1; possibly TRBD2 for D (5 bases). The CDR3 has 13 amino acids. The V end was cut by 4 bases, the J end by 4 bases, with 8 bases between. Germline assignment: CDR1 LGHNA and CDR2 YSLEER. The CDR3 bases are TGCGCCAGCAGCCCCGGACTTTACAATGAGCAGTTCTTC. Residues: CASSPGLYNEQFF.

The V call is TRBV2, the J call TRBJ1-2; 7 bases line up with TRBD1. The CDR3 is made up of 14 amino acids. The junction had 10 bases not matched to a gene; V was cut back by 5 bases and J by 7 bases. The germline V gene encodes CDR1 SNHLY and CDR2 FYNNEI. The CDR3 protein is CASSPQPAGGGYTF. In DNA form, the CDR3 reads TGTGCCAGCAGTCCACAGCCCGCAGGGGGTGGCTACACCTTC.

The sample holds a few counts of this clone. This rearrangement joins TRBV6-1 to TRBJ1-2, with a weak D call TRBD1 (6 bases). The germline V and J ends were trimmed by 5 bases and 4 bases, with 11 bases remaining between them. Per germline, CDR1 MNHNS and CDR2 SASEGT. The CDR3 loop spans 13 amino acids. The CDR3 sequence: CASSQTGSYGYTF. The CDR3 DNA is TGTGCCAGCAGTCAGACAGGTTCCTATGGCTACACCTTC.

The chain has TRBV9 and TRBJ2-3, with D unresolved. CDR1 and CDR2 (germline): SGDLS, YYNGEE. V lost 0 bases and J 5 bases, leaving 7 bases between the germline ends. The CDR3 extends over 13 amino acids. CDR3 residues: CASSVGFRDTQYF. CDR3 DNA: TGTGCCAGCAGCGTAGGTTTCAGAGATACGCAGTATTTT.

This clone was observed once. This chain uses TRBV5-6 with TRBJ2-7, with D possibly being TRBD2 (6 bases). The germline V gene has CDR1 SGHDT and CDR2 YYEEEE. The V end was cut by 0 bases, the J end by 6 bases, with 10 bases between. This CDR3 is built from 13 residues. For the CDR3, the DNA is TGTGCCAGCAGCTTGGAAAGCGGGTCCGAGCAGTACTTC. Encoded protein: CASSLESGSEQYF.

J is TRBJ2-3 and V is TRBV7-2, with a tentative D call TRBD1 (6 bases). Germline-derived CDR1 and CDR2 are SGHTA and FQGNSA. The V and J ends lost 4 bases and 2 bases respectively, with 16 bases between them. The CDR3 runs to 16 residues. The CDR3 DNA reads as TGTGCCAGCAGCTCCTCCGGGACAACCTTCACAGATACGCAGTATTTT. Translated, it gives CASSSSGTTFTDTQYF.

The sample holds a few counts of this clone. This chain links TRBV9 with TRBJ2-2; 7 bases are shared with TRBD1. V shed 4 bases, J shed 0 bases, and the junction held 12 bases outside the gene matches. CDR1 is SGDLS, CDR2 YYNGEE, per germline. The CDR3 contains 18 residues. The CDR3 nucleotides read TGTGCCAGCAGCCCCCGAGGGGGCCGTCGCGCGAACACCGGGGAGCTGTTTTTT. Translating it yields CASSPRGGRRANTGELFF.

The V and J genes are TRBV11-1 and TRBJ2-4; D may be TRBD1 (6 bases). The CDR3 is 17 residues long. Deletions cut 0 bases from V and 3 bases from J, with 15 bases between. Germline assignment: CDR1 SGHAT and CDR2 FQDESV (reference sequence). The CDR3 here is CASSLALGAGDKNIQYF. CDR3 nucleotide sequence: TGTGCCAGCAGCTTAGCGCTTGGGGCAGGGGACAAAAACATTCAGTACTTC.

This clone has a handful of counts. V gene TRBV15 combines with J gene TRBJ1-3, with D uncertain. This CDR3 has 14 residues. The germline V and J ends were trimmed by 3 bases and 0 bases, with 6 bases remaining between them. Germline V lookup: CDR1 LNHNV, CDR2 YYDKDF (reference sequence). The CDR3 region has the DNA TGTGCCACCAGCAGGGGGAGCTCTGGAAACACCATATATTTT. Translated: CATSRGSSGNTIYF. The variable domain in full, completed from reference TRBV15 and TRBJ1-3, reads DAMVIQNPRYQVTQFGKPVTLSCSQTLNHNVMYWYQQKSSQAPKLLFHYYDKDFNNEADTPDNFQSRRPNTSFCFLDIRSPGLGDTAMYLCATSRGSSGNTIYFGEGSWLTVV.

The rearrangement uses TRBV9 and TRBJ1-1; D not resolved. Germline CDR1 reads SGDLS; CDR2 reads YYNGEE. Trimming removed 2 bases from V and 0 bases from J, with 5 bases in between. The CDR3 totals 13 residues. The chain's CDR3 is CASSVEMNTEAFF. CDR3 bases: TGTGCCAGCAGCGTGGAGATGAACACTGAAGCTTTCTTT. Full variable domain (remainder filled in from reference TRBV9 and TRBJ1-1): DSGVTQTPKHLITATGQRVTLRCSPRSGDLSVYWYQQSLDQGLQFLIQYYNGEERAKGNILERFSAQQFPDLHSELNLSSLELGDSALYFCASSVEMNTEAFFGQGTRLTVV.

This chain links TRBV5-1 with TRBJ1-4; TRBD1 is a possible D gene (5 bases). CDR1 is SGHRS and CDR2 is YFSETQ in the germline V gene. CDR3 length: 16 residues. V was clipped by 3 bases and J by 8 bases, with 20 bases between them. CDR3 protein: CASSSETYGHGEKLFF. As DNA, the CDR3 is TGCGCCAGCAGCTCAGAAACGTACGGACATGGGGAAAAACTGTTTTTT.

This clone was recorded a few times. V and J are TRBV4-2 and TRBJ1-1; D remains ambiguous. Trimming cost V 2 bases and J 4 bases, with 14 bases left between them. Germline lookup yields CDR1 LGHNA and CDR2 YNFKEQ. The CDR3 length is 15 residues. The CDR3 spells CASSQTWSRGTEAFF. The CDR3 nucleotides read TGTGCCAGCAGCCAAACCTGGAGTCGGGGCACTGAAGCTTTCTTT.

The chain combines TRBV6-5 with TRBJ2-1; weak D call: TRBD2 (6 bases). The CDR3 extends over 16 amino acids. V shed 3 bases and J shed 6 bases, with 18 bases lying between them. The germline V gene encodes CDR1 MNHEY and CDR2 SVGAGI. CDR3 DNA: TGTGCCAGCAGTTATGAGGGAGGTCGCCGGGGCAATGAGCAGTTCTTC. Translating gives CASSYEGGRRGNEQFF.

This clone was seen a handful of times. The chain recombines TRBV28 with TRBJ1-1, with TRBD1 identical over 7 bases. This CDR3 is 15 amino acids long. Trimming cost V 5 bases and J 0 bases; bases outside gene matches: 6. Germline values: CDR1 MDHEN, CDR2 SYDVKM. CDR3 nucleotide sequence: TGTGCCAGCAGTCGCTCGGACAGGATGAACACTGAAGCTTTCTTT. It codes for CASSRSDRMNTEAFF.

The chain is built from TRBV7-2 and TRBJ2-1; tentative D call: TRBD1 (5 bases). Germline CDR1 SGHTA, CDR2 FQGNSA. Trimming pared 3 bases from V and 10 bases from J, leaving 16 bases between. There are 14 residues in the CDR3. Written as DNA, the CDR3 is TGTGCCAGCAGCTTGCACCCTAGGGGCCTCGAGCAGTTCTTC. Translated: CASSLHPRGLEQFF.

For the CDR3, the DNA is TGTGCCAGCAGCCCGGCGTCTTTGACAGCGCAGTACTTC. This translates into CASSPASLTAQYF. V and J are TRBV11-2 and TRBJ2-7, with D possibly TRBD1 on 5 matching bases. CDR3 length: 13 residues. V was clipped by 5 bases and J by 9 bases, with 17 bases between them. CDR1 and CDR2 (germline): SGHAT, FQNNGV.

The gene calls are TRBV5-1 and TRBJ2-7, with D possibly being TRBD1 (5 bases). V was cut by 0 bases and J by 3 bases, with 10 bases left in between. This CDR3 spans 14 amino acids. Per the germline V gene, CDR1 is SGHRS and CDR2 is YFSETQ. The CDR3 DNA is TGCGCCAGCAGCTTGGCCGCAGGGCGCTACGAGCAGTACTTC. It yields the protein CASSLAAGRYEQYF.

The genes are TRBV4-3 and TRBJ1-1; 8 nucleotides match TRBD1. Per the germline V gene, CDR1 is LGHNA and CDR2 is YSLEER. This CDR3 has 18 residues. J gave up 1 base and V 2 bases, and 12 bases lay outside the gene matches. CDR3 coding DNA: TGCGCCAGCAGCCAACAGACAGGGGCTGCGGAAGGGAACACTGAAGCTTTCTTT. Protein sequence: CASSQQTGAAEGNTEAFF.

The V gene is TRBV7-2, the J gene TRBJ2-6; D gene uncertain. The CDR3 length is 16 residues. The germline gives CDR1 SGHTA, CDR2 FQGNSA. The V end was cut by 1 base, the J end by 2 bases, with 9 bases between. CDR3 amino acids: CASSLVQVPGANVLTF. CDR3 DNA: TGTGCCAGCAGCTTAGTTCAGGTGCCTGGGGCCAACGTCCTGACTTTC.

The chain joins TRBV7-3 to TRBJ1-4; possible D gene TRBD1, 6 bases. Deletions cut 5 bases from V and 4 bases from J, with 14 bases between. The germline V gene has CDR1 SGHTA and CDR2 FQGTGA. The CDR3 spans 15 residues. The CDR3 region is CASSAQGRVNEKLFF. For the CDR3, the DNA is TGTGCCAGCAGCGCACAGGGTCGCGTTAATGAAAAACTGTTTTTT.

On this clone itself: The junction departs from the called germline gene at one end, perhaps through a read error. V and J are TRBV7-9 and TRBJ2-1; D might be TRBD1 (7 bases). In germline, CDR1 is SEHNR, CDR2 FQNEAQ (reference sequence). This CDR3 spans 17 amino acids. The CDR3 region has the DNA TGTTCCAGCAGCGCGCGGGACAGCGGGTCGTATAAGAATGAGCAGTTCTTC. As protein: CSSSARDSGSYKNEQFF.

This clone occurred once. The chain's CDR3 is CASNLGLAENEQFF. DNA for the CDR3: TGTGCCAGCAACCTCGGGCTAGCGGAGAATGAGCAGTTCTTC. The V call is TRBV9, the J call TRBJ2-1; TRBD2 aligns across 7 bases. With V trimmed by 6 bases and J by 7 bases, 10 bases remained unmatched. The CDR3 spans 14 residues. CDR1 SGDLS and CDR2 YYNGEE come from the germline V gene.

The chain employs TRBV5-4 and TRBJ2-3; D is possibly TRBD2 (6 bases). The CDR3 spans 16 residues. Per germline, CDR1 SGHNT and CDR2 YYREEE (reference sequence). Trimming left V 7 bases short and J 3 bases short, with 21 bases between. CDR3 amino acids: CASRDLNRERTDTQYF. CDR3 nucleotides: TGTGCCAGCCGGGATTTAAACCGGGAGAGGACAGATACGCAGTATTTT.

The chain uses TRBV5-1 and TRBJ2-3, with 9 bases matching TRBD1. Germline CDR1 and CDR2: SGHRS and YFSETQ. The V and J ends lost 5 bases and 5 bases, in that order; junction bases with no gene match: 9. The CDR3 is made up of 15 amino acids. The CDR3 nucleotides are TGCGCCAGCAGATCCATGACAGGGGGAAGAGATACGCAGTATTTT. This codes for CASRSMTGGRDTQYF. Looking up the rest from reference TRBV5-1 and TRBJ2-3 gives the full variable domain: KAGVTQTPRYLIKTRGQQVTLSCSPISGHRSVSWYQQTPGQGLQFLFEYFSETQRNKGNFPGRFSGRQFSNSRSEMNVSTLELGDSALYLCASRSMTGGRDTQYFGPGTRLTVL.